This T cell receptor (beta chain) stems from a study of blood T cell repertoires in COVID-19. CDR1 and CDR2 (germline): MNHEY, SMNVEV (reference sequence). V lost 2 bases, J lost 3 bases, and 8 bases stayed unmatched. CDR3 length: 17 residues. How the authors handled the data: Counts of nucleated cells, estimated from reference gene primer amplification, were obtained. The method was immunoSEQ multiplex PCR; TCRdb's version includes in-frame clones alone and lacks a portion of them. V and J calls and clone size are those listed in that table; D and trimming were worked out from the DNA. This table has about 98,000 clones, about 80% appearing once.

V is TRBV27 and J is TRBJ1-5; 9 positions match TRBD1. Material: peripheral blood. This clonotype was obtained from a man between 65 and 80 years old with active or convalescent COVID-19. DNA of the CDR3: TGTGCCAGCAGTTTAATAGGTGACAGGGGGTTCAATCAGCCCCAGCATTTT. Translating it yields CASSLIGDRGFNQPQHF.